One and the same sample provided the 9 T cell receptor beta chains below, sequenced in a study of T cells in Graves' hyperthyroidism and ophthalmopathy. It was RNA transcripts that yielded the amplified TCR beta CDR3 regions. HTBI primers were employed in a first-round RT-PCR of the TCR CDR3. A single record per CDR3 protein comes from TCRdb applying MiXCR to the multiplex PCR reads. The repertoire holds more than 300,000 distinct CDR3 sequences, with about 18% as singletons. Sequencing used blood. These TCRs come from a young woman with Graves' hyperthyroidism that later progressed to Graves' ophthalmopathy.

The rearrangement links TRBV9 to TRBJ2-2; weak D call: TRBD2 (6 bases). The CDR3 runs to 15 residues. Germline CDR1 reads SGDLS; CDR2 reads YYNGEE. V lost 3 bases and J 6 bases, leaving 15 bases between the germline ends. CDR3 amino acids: CASSAPPGGPGELFF. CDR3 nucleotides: TGTGCCAGCAGCGCGCCCCCCGGAGGGCCCGGGGAGCTGTTTTTT. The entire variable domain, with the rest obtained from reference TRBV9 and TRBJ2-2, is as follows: DSGVTQTPKHLITATGQRVTLRCSPRSGDLSVYWYQQSLDQGLQFLIQYYNGEERAKGNILERFSAQQFPDLHSELNLSSLELGDSALYFCASSAPPGGPGELFFGEGSRLTVL.

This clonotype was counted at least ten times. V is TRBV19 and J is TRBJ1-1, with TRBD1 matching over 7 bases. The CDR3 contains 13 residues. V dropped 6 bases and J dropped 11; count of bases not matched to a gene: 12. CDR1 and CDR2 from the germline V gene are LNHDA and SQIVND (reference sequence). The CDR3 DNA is TGTGCCAGTAGCACCATCGCACAGGGGACCGCTTTCTTT. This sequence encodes CASSTIAQGTAFF. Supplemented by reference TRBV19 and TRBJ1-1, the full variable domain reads DGGITQSPKYLFRKEGQNVTLSCEQNLNHDAMYWYRQDPGQGLRLIYYSQIVNDFQKGDIAEGYSVSREKKESFPLTVTSAQKNPTAFYLCASSTIAQGTAFFGQGTRLTVV.

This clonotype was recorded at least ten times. Written as DNA, the CDR3 is TGTGCCAGCCTAGCGGGGGGGCAAACAGATACGCAGTATTTT. It is translated as CASLAGGQTDTQYF. This chain uses TRBV6-1 with TRBJ2-3, with 12 positions matching TRBD2. V trimming: 8 bases; J trimming: 3 bases; junction bases outside the gene matches: 3. Germline V gene lookup returns CDR1 MNHNS and CDR2 SASEGT. This CDR3 is 14 amino acids long.

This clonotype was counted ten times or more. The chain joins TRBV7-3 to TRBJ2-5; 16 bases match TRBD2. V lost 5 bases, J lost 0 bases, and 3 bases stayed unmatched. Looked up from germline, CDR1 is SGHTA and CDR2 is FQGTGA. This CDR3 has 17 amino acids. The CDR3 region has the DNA TGTGCCAGCAGCGTAGGGACTAGCGGGAGGGACCAAGAGACCCAGTACTTC. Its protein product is CASSVGTSGRDQETQYF.

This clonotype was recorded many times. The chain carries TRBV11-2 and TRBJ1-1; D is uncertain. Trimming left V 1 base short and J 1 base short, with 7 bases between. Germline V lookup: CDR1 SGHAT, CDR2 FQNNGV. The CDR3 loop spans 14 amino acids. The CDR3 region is CASSLAAGNTEAFF. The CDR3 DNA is TGTGCCAGCAGCTTAGCCGCAGGGAACACTGAAGCTTTCTTT.

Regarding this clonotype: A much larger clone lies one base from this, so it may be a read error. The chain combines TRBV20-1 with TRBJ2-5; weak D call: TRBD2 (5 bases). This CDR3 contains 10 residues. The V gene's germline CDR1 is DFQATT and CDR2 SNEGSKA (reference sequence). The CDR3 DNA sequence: TGCGGTGCTAGCTTCGAGACCCAGTACTTC. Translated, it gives CGASFETQYF.

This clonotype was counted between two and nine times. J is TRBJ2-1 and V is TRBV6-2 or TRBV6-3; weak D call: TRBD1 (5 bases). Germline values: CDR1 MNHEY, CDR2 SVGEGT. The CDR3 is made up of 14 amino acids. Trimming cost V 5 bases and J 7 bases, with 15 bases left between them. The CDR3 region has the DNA TGTGCCAGCAGTCCGACCCTTCAGGGTAATGAGCAGTTCTTC. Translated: CASSPTLQGNEQFF.

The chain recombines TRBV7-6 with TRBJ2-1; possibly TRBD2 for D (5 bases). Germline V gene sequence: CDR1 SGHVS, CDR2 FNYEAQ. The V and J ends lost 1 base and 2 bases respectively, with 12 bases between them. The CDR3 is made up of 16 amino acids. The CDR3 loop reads CASSLDRGDTYNEQFF. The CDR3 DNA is TGTGCCAGCAGCTTAGACCGGGGAGACACCTACAATGAGCAGTTCTTC.

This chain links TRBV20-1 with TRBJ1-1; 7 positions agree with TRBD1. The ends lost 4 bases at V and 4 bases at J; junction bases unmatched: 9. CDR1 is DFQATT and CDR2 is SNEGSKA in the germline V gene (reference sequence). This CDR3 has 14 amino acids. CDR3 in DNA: TGCAGTGCTAAGGGCCAGGGGGGCACCACTGAAGCTTTCTTT. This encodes CSAKGQGGTTEAFF.